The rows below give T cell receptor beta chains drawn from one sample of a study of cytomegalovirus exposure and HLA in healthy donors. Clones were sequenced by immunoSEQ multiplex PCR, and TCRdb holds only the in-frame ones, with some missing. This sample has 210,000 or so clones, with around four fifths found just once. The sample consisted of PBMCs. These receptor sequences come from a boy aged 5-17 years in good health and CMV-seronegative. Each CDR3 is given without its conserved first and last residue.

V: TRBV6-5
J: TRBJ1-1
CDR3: ASREGRGQYTEAF

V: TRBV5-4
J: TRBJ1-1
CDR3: ASSFPGQSGAF

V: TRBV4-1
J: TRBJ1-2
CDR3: ASSQPGTLNYGYT

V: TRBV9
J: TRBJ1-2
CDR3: ASSGHLGTAAVSKMAVGYT

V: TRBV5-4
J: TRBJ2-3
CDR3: ASSLTSGGATDTQY

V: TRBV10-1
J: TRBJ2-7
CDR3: ASSEQRPESPNEQY

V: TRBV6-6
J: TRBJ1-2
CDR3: ASSRTLRGGYT

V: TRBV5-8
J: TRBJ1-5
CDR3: ASSLAGTGGGQPQH

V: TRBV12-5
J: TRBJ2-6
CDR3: ASKSSGANVLT

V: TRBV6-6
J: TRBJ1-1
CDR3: ASSYARDGGTEAF

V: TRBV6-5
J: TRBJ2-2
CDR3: ASSSRTANTGELS

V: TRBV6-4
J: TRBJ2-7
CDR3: ASSYSGTGGYEQY

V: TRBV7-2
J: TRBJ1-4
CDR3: ASSPGLEAKLF

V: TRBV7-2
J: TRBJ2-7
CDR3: ASSWGLSRRSSYEQY

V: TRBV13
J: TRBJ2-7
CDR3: ASSWRGQGAEQVQY

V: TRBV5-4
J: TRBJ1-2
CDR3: ASSLDPRGGGYT

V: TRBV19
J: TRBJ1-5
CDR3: ASSFGTAFGQPQH

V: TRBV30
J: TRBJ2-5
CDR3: AGGQGETQY

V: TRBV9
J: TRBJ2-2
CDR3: ASSAWTGGNTGELF

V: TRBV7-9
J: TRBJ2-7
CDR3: ASSLDRVAGAYEQY

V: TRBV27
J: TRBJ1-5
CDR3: ASSRDTNQPQH

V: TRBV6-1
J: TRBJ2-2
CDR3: ASSDPYTGELF

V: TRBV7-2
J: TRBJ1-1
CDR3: ASSLSPAVNTEAF

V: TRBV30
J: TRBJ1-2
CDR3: AWRRDAWGYGYT

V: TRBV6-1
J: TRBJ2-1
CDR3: ASRPSGGLNEQF

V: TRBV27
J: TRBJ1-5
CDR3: ASSRGTDQPQH

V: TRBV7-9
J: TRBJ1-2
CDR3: ASSTGTGGYSYT

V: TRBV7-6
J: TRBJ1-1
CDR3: ASSQNRGQMNTEAF

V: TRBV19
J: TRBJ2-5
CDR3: ASSIDFPGFWTEKETQY

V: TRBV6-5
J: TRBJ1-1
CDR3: ASSYSERGGAF

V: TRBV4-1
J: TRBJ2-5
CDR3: ASSQAGLYQETQY

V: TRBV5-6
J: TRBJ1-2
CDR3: ASSSTGVQGGYT

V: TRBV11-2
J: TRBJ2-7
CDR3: ASRATGRGSYEQY

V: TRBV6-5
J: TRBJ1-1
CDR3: ASSARDSRNTEAF

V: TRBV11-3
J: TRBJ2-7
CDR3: ASSFRGNEQY

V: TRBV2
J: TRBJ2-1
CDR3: ASVPAGDYNEQF